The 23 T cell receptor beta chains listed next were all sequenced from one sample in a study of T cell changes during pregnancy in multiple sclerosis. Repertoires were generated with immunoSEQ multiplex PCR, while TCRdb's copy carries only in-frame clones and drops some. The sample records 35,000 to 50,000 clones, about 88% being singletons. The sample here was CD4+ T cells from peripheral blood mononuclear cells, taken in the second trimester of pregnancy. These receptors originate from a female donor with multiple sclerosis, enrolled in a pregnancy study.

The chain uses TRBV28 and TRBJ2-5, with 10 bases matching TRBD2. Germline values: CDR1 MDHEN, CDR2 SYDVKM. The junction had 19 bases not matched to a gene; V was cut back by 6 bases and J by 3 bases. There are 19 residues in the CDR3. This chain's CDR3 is CASRSVLAGAGLQKETQYF. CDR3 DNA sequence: TGTGCCAGCAGATCTGTCCTAGCGGGAGCCGGGCTACAGAAAGAGACCCAGTACTTC.

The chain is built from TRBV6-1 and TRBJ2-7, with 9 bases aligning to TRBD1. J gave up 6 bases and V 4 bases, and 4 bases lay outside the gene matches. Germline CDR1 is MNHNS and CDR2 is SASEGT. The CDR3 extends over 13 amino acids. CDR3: CASSAGTGTEQYF. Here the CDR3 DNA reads TGTGCCAGCAGTGCCGGGACAGGGACCGAGCAGTACTTC.

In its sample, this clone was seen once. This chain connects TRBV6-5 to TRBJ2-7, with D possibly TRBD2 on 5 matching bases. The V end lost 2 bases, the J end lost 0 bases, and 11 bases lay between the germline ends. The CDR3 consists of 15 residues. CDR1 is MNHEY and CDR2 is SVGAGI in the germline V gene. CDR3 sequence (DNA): TGTGCCAGCAGTTACCCAGGACTGGGCTCCTACGAGCAGTACTTC. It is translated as CASSYPGLGSYEQYF.

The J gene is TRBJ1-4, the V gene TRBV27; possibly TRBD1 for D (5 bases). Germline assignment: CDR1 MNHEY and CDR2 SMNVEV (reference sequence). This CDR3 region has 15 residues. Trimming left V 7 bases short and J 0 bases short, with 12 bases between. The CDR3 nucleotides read TGTGCCAGCAAGGGGTCGGGAGCAACTAATGAAAAACTGTTTTTT. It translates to CASKGSGATNEKLFF.

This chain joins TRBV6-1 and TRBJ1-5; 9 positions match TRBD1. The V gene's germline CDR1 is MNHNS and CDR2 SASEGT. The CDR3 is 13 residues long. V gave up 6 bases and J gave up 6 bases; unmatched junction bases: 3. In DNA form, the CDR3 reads TGTGCCAGCAGGCAGACAGGGGGTCAGCCCCAGCATTTT. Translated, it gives CASRQTGGQPQHF.

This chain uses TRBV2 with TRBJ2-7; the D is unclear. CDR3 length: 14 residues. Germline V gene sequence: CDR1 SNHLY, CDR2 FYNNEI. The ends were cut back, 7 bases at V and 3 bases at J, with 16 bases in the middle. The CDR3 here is CASTESASSYEQYF. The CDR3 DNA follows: TGTGCCAGCACCGAATCGGCCTCTAGCTACGAGCAGTACTTC.

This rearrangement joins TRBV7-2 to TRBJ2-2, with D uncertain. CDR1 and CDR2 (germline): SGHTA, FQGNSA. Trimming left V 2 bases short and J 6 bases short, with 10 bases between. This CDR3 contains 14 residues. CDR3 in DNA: TGTGCCAGCAGCTTAACTGTCGCTTCCGGGGAGCTGTTTTTT. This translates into CASSLTVASGELFF.

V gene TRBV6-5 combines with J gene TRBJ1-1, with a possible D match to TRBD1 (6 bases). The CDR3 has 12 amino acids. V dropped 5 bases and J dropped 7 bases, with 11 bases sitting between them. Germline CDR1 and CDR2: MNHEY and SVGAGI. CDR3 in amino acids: CASSKTGSEAFF. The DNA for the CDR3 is TGTGCCAGCAGTAAAACAGGGAGTGAAGCTTTCTTT.

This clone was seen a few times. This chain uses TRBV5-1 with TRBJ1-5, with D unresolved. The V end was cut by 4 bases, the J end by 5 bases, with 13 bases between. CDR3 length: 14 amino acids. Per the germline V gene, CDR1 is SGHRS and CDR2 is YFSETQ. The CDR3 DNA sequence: TGCGCCAGCAGCGACGGGGTTGGGGATCAGCCCCAGCATTTT. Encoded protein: CASSDGVGDQPQHF. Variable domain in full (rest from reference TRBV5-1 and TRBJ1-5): KAGVTQTPRYLIKTRGQQVTLSCSPISGHRSVSWYQQTPGQGLQFLFEYFSETQRNKGNFPGRFSGRQFSNSRSEMNVSTLELGDSALYLCASSDGVGDQPQHFGDGTRLSIL.

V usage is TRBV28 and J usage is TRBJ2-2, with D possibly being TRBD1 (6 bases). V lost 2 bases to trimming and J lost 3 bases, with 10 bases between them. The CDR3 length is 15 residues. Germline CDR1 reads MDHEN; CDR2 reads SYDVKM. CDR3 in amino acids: CASSLDRSDTGELFF. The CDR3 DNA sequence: TGTGCCAGCAGTTTAGACAGGTCCGACACCGGGGAGCTGTTTTTT.

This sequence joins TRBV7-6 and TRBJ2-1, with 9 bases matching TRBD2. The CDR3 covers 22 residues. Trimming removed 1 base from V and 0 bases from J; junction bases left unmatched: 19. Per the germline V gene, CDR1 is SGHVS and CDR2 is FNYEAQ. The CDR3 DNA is TGTGCCAGCAGCTTAGAAGGGGCCCCCGTACTAGCGGGCCACCACTCCTACAATGAGCAGTTCTTC. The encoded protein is CASSLEGAPVLAGHHSYNEQFF.

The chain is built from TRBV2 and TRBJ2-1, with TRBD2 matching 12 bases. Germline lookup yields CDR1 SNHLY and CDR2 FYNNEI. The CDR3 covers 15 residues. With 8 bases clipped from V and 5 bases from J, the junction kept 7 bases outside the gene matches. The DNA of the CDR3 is TGTGCCAGCTCTAGCGGGAGGGCCGTCCACAATGAGCAGTTCTTC. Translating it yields CASSSGRAVHNEQFF.

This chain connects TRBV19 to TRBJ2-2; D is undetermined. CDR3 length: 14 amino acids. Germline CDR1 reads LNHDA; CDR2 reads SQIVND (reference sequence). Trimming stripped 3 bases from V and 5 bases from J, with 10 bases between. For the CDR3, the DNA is TGTGCCAGTAGTATTGCAGGTCGGACCGGGGAGCTGTTTTTT. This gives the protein CASSIAGRTGELFF.

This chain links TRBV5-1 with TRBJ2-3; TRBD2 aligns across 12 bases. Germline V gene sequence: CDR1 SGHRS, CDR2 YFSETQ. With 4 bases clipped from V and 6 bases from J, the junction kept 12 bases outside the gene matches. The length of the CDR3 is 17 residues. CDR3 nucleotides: TGCGCCAGCAGCCCCCTCCGACTAGCGGGAGTGTCGGATACGCAGTATTTT. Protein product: CASSPLRLAGVSDTQYF.

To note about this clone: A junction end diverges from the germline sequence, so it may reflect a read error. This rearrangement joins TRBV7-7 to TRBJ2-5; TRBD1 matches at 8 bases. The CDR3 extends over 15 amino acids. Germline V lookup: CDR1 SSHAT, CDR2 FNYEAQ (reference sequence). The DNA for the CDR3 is TGTGCTAGCAGCTTAGCGACAGGGGTGATGGAGACCCAGTACTTC. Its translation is CASSLATGVMETQYF. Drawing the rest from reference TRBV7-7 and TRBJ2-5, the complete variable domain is GAGVSQSPRYKVTKRGQDVTLRCDPISSHATLYWYQQALGQGPEFLTYFNYEAQPDKSGLPSDRFSAERPEGSISTLTIQRTEQRDSAMYRCASSLATGVMETQYFGPGTRLLVL.

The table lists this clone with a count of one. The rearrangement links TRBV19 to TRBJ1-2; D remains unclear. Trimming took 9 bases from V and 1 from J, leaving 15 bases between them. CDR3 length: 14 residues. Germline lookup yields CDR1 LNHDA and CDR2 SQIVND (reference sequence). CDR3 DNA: TGTGCCAGCCGGAGAGGCGAACATAACTATGGCTACACCTTC. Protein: CASRRGEHNYGYTF.

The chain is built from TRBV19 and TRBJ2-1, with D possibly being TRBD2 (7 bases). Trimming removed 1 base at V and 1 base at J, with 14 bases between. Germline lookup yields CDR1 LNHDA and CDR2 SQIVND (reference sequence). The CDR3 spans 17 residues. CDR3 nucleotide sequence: TGTGCCAGTAGTATAGCTGGGGGAGGGGGGTCCTACAATGAGCAGTTCTTC. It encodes CASSIAGGGGSYNEQFF.

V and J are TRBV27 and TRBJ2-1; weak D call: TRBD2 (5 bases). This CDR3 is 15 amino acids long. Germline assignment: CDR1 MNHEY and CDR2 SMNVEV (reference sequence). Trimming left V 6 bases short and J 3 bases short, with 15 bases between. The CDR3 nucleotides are TGTGCCAGCAGGGCCCTAGCACTAAGCTACAATGAGCAGTTCTTC. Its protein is CASRALALSYNEQFF.

CDR3 in amino acids: CASSLVGQGFFSGANVLTF. The CDR3 DNA is TGTGCCAGCAGCTTAGTCGGACAGGGGTTTTTTTCTGGGGCCAACGTCCTGACTTTC. The J gene is TRBJ2-6, the V gene TRBV7-9, with 9 positions matching TRBD1. The CDR3 is 19 residues long. V lost 1 base, J lost 1 base, and 8 bases stayed unmatched. Per the germline V gene, CDR1 is SEHNR and CDR2 is FQNEAQ (reference sequence).

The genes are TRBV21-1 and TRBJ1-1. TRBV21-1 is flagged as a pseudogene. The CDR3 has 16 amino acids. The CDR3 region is CASSKVGWRGNTEAFF. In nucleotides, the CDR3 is TGTGCCAGCAGCAAAGTGGGGTGGAGGGGGAACACTGAAGCTTTCTTT.

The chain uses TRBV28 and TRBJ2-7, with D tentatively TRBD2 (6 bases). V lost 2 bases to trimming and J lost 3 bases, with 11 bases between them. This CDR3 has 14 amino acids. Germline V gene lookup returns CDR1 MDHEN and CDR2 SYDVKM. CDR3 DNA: TGTGCCAGCAGTTTAGGAGGGTTCGGCTACGAGCAGTACTTC. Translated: CASSLGGFGYEQYF.

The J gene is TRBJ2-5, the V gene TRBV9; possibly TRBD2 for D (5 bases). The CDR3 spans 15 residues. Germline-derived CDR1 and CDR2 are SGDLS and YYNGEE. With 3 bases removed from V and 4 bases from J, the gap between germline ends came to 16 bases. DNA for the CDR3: TGTGCCAGCAGCGCCACTCGATCTAGCCTAGAGACCCAGTACTTC. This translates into CASSATRSSLETQYF.

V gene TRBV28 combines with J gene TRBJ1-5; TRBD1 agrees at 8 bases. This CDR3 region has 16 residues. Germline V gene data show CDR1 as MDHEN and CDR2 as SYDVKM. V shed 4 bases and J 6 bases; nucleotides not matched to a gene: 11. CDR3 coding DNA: TGTGCCAGCAGTTCACCCCCCGGGACAGGTCCTCAGCCCCAGCATTTT. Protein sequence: CASSSPPGTGPQPQHF. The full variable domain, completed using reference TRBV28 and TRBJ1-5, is DVKVTQSSRYLVKRTGEKVFLECVQDMDHENMFWYRQDPGLGLRLIYFSYDVKMKEKGDIPEGYSVSREKKERFSLILESASTNQTSMYLCASSSPPGTGPQPQHFGDGTRLSIL.